The clone carrying this TCR beta chain has a single count. What it binds is unknown. The data stem from a study of shared clonotypes between healthy human individuals. Study outcomes and limitations: Memory subsets generally showed lower estimated richness than naive subsets. In several donors, about 5% of naive CD4 clonotypes appeared in common.

All participating donors were Caucasian adults from Nashville, Tennessee. The split of CD4+ cells yielded CD45RA+ naive and CD45RA-negative memory subsets. Libraries were prepared by immunoSEQ multiplex PCR; TCRdb keeps only in-frame clonotypes and omits some of them. The sample records approximately 2.3 million clones, approximately 95% being singletons. Germline CDR1 MDHEN, CDR2 SYDVKM. Trimming at V came to 8 bases and at J to 2 bases, leaving 4 bases not matched to a gene. The CDR3 contains 14 residues. The material sequenced was naive CD4+ T cells from PBMCs. Subset here: CD45RA+ positively selected. The chain links TRBV28 to TRBJ2-3; 10 nucleotides match TRBD2. This TCR was sampled from a man aged 18 to 35 in good health. Some clones in this sample may be carry-over from other donors' samples. CDR3: CASLSGGNTDTQYF. The DNA of the CDR3 is TGTGCCAGCCTTAGCGGGGGGAACACAGATACGCAGTATTTT. Complete variable domain (other parts from reference TRBV28 and TRBJ2-3): DVKVTQSSRYLVKRTGEKVFLECVQDMDHENMFWYRQDPGLGLRLIYFSYDVKMKEKGDIPEGYSVSREKKERFSLILESASTNQTSMYLCASLSGGNTDTQYFGPGTRLTVL.